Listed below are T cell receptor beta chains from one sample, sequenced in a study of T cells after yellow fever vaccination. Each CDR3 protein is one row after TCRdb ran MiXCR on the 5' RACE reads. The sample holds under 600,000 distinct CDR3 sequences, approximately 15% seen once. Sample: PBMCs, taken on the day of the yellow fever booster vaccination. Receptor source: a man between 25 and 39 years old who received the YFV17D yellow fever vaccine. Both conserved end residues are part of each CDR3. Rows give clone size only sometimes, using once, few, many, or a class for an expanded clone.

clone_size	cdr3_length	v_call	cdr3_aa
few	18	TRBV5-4	CASSLAWARWQVNTEAFF
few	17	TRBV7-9	CASSLPSGSSYNSPLHF
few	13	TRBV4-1	CASSLRSYNEQFF
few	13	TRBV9	CASRGGGTDTQYF
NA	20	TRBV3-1	CASSQEPLGASGTIQGEQFF
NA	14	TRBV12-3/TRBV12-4	CASRQTGSNEKLFF
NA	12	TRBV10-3	CAIREGGGPQYF
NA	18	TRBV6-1	CASSEHPWRQTSTDTQYF
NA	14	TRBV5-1	CASSPGTPNNEQFF
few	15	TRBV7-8	CASSLGAGTGDEQFF
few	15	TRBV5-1	CASSSWTGGNYEQYF
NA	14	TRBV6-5	CASSYLAGVDTQYF
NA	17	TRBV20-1	CSARARLAGASTDTQYF
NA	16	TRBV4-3	CASSQDPVLGADTQYF
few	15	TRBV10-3	CAISPGLAATETQYF
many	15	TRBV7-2	CASSLRLAGVYEQYF
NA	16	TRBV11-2	CASSPGYRRLTDTQYF
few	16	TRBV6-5	CASSSPGQGTGETQYF
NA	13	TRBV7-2	CASRQGRTGELFF
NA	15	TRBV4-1	CASSQDLAGYQPQHF
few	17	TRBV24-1	CATSDPSGYPGANVLTF
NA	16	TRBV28	CASSFTARAGNSPLHF
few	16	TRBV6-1	CASTPPRGATQETQYF
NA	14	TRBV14	CASSRGGGPLEQFF
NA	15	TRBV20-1	CSATRSSGMADTQYF
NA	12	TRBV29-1	CSVGLFTGELFF
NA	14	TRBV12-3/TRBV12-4	CASSLGTVRGEQFF
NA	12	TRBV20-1	CSARASLVEAFF
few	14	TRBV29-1	CSVVSGSSYNEQFF
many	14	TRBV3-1	CASRRDGDFYEQYF
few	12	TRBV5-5	CASSPSTETQYF
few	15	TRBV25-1	CASSFVGGLNTEAFF
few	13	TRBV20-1	CSARPRVRHEQFF
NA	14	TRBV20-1	CSARRRDRYNEQFF
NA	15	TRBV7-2	CASSSAFSTYNEQFF
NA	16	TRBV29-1	CSVEAGGRTMNTEAFF
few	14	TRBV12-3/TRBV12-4	CASSSILSTDTQYF
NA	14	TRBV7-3	CASGAGGTTGELFF
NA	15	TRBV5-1	CASSLGGTGVNEQFF